This entry lists 15 T cell receptor beta chains sequenced from one sample in a study of cytomegalovirus exposure and HLA in healthy donors. Primers included in the PCR were 60 Vbeta and 13 Jbeta primers. TCRdb keeps only in-frame clones here, not all; method: immunoSEQ multiplex PCR. This table holds about 190,000 clones, around 80% found once. The sequenced sample was PBMCs. These receptors came from a woman between 18 and 29 years old in good health and CMV-seropositive.

The chain links TRBV4-3 to TRBJ2-1; TRBD2 might be the D (6 bases). This CDR3 is 19 amino acids long. The germline gives CDR1 LGHNA, CDR2 YSLEER. Trimming left V 0 bases short and J 0 bases short, with 18 bases between. Here the CDR3 DNA reads TGCGCCAGCAGCCAAGAGGCCGACTGGCGGGACCCCTCCTACAATGAGCAGTTCTTC. Translation: CASSQEADWRDPSYNEQFF.

The chain carries TRBV9 and TRBJ2-7, with 7 positions matching TRBD1. Germline V gene lookup returns CDR1 SGDLS and CDR2 YYNGEE. The CDR3 is 14 residues long. The J segment lost 3 bases and the V segment lost 6 bases, leaving 9 bases of the junction unmatched. In nucleotides, the CDR3 is TGTGCCAGCACCCCCGGCCAGGGGGACTACGAGCAGTACTTC. This gives the protein CASTPGQGDYEQYF.

J is TRBJ1-5 and V is TRBV14, with 7 nucleotides matching TRBD1. The J segment lost 4 bases and the V segment lost 1 base, leaving 4 bases of the junction unmatched. Germline CDR1 and CDR2: SGHDN and FVKESK. The CDR3 has 15 amino acids. The DNA for the CDR3 is TGTGCCAGCAGCCAAGGCGGGACAGAGAATCAGCCCCAGCATTTT. This sequence encodes CASSQGGTENQPQHF.

The genes are TRBV28 and TRBJ1-2, with TRBD1 as a possible D gene (5 bases). Trimming left V 2 bases short and J 2 bases short, with 9 bases between. The CDR3 has 14 residues. The germline gives CDR1 MDHEN, CDR2 SYDVKM. CDR3 amino acids: CASSLGASNYGYTF. The CDR3 DNA reads as TGTGCCAGCAGTTTAGGGGCCAGCAACTATGGCTACACCTTC.

The gene calls are TRBV4-1 and TRBJ2-1; 8 nucleotides line up with TRBD2. With 6 bases clipped from V and 8 bases from J, the junction kept 6 bases outside the gene matches. CDR3 length equals 13 residues. Germline V gene data show CDR1 as MGHRA and CDR2 as YSYEKL. CDR3 DNA: TGCGCCAGCAGTTTGGCGGGGGGCGATGAGCAGTTCTTC. Protein sequence: CASSLAGGDEQFF.

This clone was observed a few times. The chain joins TRBV7-3 to TRBJ1-6; D gene unclear. CDR1 and CDR2 from the germline V gene are SGHTA and FQGTGA. The length of the CDR3 is 14 residues. V lost 6 bases, J lost 8 bases, and 14 bases lay in between. The CDR3 reads CASRSGSNYSPLHF. Here the CDR3 DNA reads TGTGCCAGCAGGTCAGGTTCCAACTATTCACCCCTCCACTTT.

J is TRBJ1-4 and V is TRBV30, with D tentatively TRBD1 (6 bases). V lost 2 bases and J 8 bases, leaving 15 bases between the germline ends. Germline-derived CDR1 and CDR2 are GTSNPN and SVGIG (reference sequence). The CDR3 contains 14 residues. DNA of the CDR3: TGTGCCTGGAGTCGTTGGACAGAAGCAGAAAAACTGTTTTTT. Its protein product is CAWSRWTEAEKLFF.

The chain carries TRBV7-6 and TRBJ2-3; weak D call: TRBD2 (6 bases). CDR1 and CDR2 from the germline V gene are SGHVS and FNYEAQ. Between the trimmed V and J ends, which lost 1 base and 0 bases, there was a span of 14 bases. The CDR3 length is 17 residues. The CDR3 here is CASSLVAGHPSTDTQYF. The CDR3 DNA reads as TGTGCCAGCAGCTTAGTGGCGGGGCACCCTAGCACAGATACGCAGTATTTT.

The chain recombines TRBV7-9 with TRBJ2-1, with TRBD2 matching over 16 bases. This CDR3 is 16 amino acids long. The germline V gene has CDR1 SEHNR and CDR2 FQNEAQ (reference sequence). Unmatched junction bases numbered 6, after V lost 6 bases and J lost 7 bases. The CDR3 DNA follows: TGTGCCAGCAGTGGATCGGGACTAGCGGGGGGGAATGAGCAGTTCTTC. It translates to CASSGSGLAGGNEQFF.

V is TRBV18 and J is TRBJ2-7; 8 bases are shared with TRBD2. Germline V CDR1 and CDR2: KGHSH, LQKENI. J lost 0 bases, V lost 0 bases, and 4 bases had no gene match. The CDR3 consists of 16 residues. CDR3 sequence: CASSPPFAGGSYEQYF. CDR3 nucleotide sequence: TGTGCCAGCTCACCACCGTTTGCGGGGGGCTCCTACGAGCAGTACTTC.

The chain combines TRBV2 with TRBJ2-7, with 8 bases fitting TRBD2. The CDR3 consists of 14 residues. CDR1 and CDR2 (germline): SNHLY, FYNNEI. Trimming removed 6 bases from V and 2 bases from J; junction bases left unmatched: 6. CDR3 region: CASRRERGPYEQYV. As DNA, the CDR3 is TGTGCCAGCAGAAGAGAGCGGGGGCCCTACGAGCAGTACGTC.

The chain is built from TRBV6-7 and TRBJ2-5, with D possibly matching TRBD1 (6 bases). TRBV6-7 is treated as an ORF (open reading frame) with a function not yet certain. V was shortened by 6 bases and J by 1 base, with 12 bases between the two germline ends. The CDR3 is made up of 14 amino acids. CDR3 DNA sequence: TGTGCCAGCAGACTCGACAGGTCCCAAGAGACCCAGTACTTC. The encoded protein is CASRLDRSQETQYF.

Here the CDR3 DNA reads TGTGCCAGCAGCTCGGGGGGGGGCACAGATACGCAGTATTTT. Encoded protein: CASSSGGGTDTQYF. The chain joins TRBV11-1 to TRBJ2-3; 8 bases agree with TRBD2. CDR1 and CDR2 from the germline V gene are SGHAT and FQDESV (reference sequence). The CDR3 has 14 residues. Trimming at V came to 4 bases and at J to 1 base, leaving 1 base not matched to a gene.

The J gene is TRBJ2-7, the V gene TRBV14; 10 bases are a match to TRBD1. Unmatched junction bases numbered 13, after V lost 1 base and J lost 1 base. From germline, CDR1 is SGHDN and CDR2 FVKESK. This CDR3 comprises 19 residues. This chain's CDR3 is CASSQGPGQGIRGSYEQYF. In DNA form, the CDR3 reads TGTGCCAGCAGCCAAGGACCGGGACAGGGGATCCGAGGTTCCTACGAGCAGTACTTC.

The genes are TRBV7-3 and TRBJ1-6; D perhaps matches TRBD1 (6 bases). Between the trimmed V and J ends, which lost 5 bases and 9 bases, there was a span of 14 bases. The length of the CDR3 is 14 residues. CDR1 SGHTA and CDR2 FQGTGA come from the germline V gene. The CDR3 bases are TGTGCCAGCAGCCAGGGGACGGCGGGTTCACCCCTCCACTTT. It codes for CASSQGTAGSPLHF. Supplemented by reference TRBV7-3 and TRBJ1-6, the full variable domain reads GAGVSQTPSNKVTEKGKYVELRCDPISGHTALYWYRQSLGQGPEFLIYFQGTGAADDSGLPNDRFFAVRPEGSVSTLKIQRTERGDSAVYLCASSQGTAGSPLHFGNGTRLTVT.